One and the same sample provided the 21 T cell receptor beta chains below, sequenced in a study of cytomegalovirus exposure and HLA in healthy donors. In the PCR, 60 Vbeta and 13 Jbeta primers were used. The data were produced by immunoSEQ multiplex PCR, yet TCRdb's version contains in-frame clones alone and is incomplete. This sample has 160,000 or so clones, with more than 65% found just once. Sequencing was carried out using PBMCs. These receptors originate from a man aged 50 to 60 in good health and CMV-seropositive.

This chain uses TRBV6-7 with TRBJ1-4; D not resolved. TRBV6-7 counts as an open reading frame of uncertain function. The germline V and J ends were trimmed by 2 bases and 6 bases, with 19 bases remaining between them. The CDR3 spans 17 residues. The CDR3 DNA follows: TGTGCCAGCAGTTACCCCCCCGGGAGGGTTATTTATGAAAAACTGTTTTTT. This encodes CASSYPPGRVIYEKLFF.

J is TRBJ1-4 and V is TRBV7-8; a weak D match, TRBD1 (5 bases). The V and J ends lost 0 bases and 6 bases respectively, with 14 bases between them. This CDR3 is 16 amino acids long. Germline CDR1 reads SGHVS; CDR2 reads FQNEAQ. The CDR3 protein is CASSLAIAGLDEKLFF. CDR3 DNA sequence: TGTGCCAGCAGCTTAGCGATCGCAGGGTTGGATGAAAAACTGTTTTTT.

CDR3 sequence reads: CASSIAVAGANVLTF. The CDR3 DNA follows: TGTGCCAGTAGTATTGCGGTAGCTGGGGCCAACGTCCTGACTTTC. The chain is built from TRBV19 and TRBJ2-6; no clear D. The V end was cut by 3 bases, the J end by 2 bases, with 8 bases between. CDR1 and CDR2 (germline): LNHDA, SQIVND (reference sequence). This CDR3 is 15 amino acids long.

The chain has TRBV28 and TRBJ2-2; 7 bases are shared with TRBD2. Trimming removed 6 bases from V and 3 bases from J; junction bases left unmatched: 7. The CDR3 runs to 15 residues. Per germline, CDR1 MDHEN and CDR2 SYDVKM. The CDR3 spells CASSGWREYTGELFF. Written as DNA, the CDR3 is TGTGCCAGCAGCGGGTGGCGGGAGTACACCGGGGAGCTGTTTTTT.

The chain carries TRBV6-4 and TRBJ2-3; TRBD1 matches 8 bases. The J segment lost 1 base and the V segment lost 5 bases, leaving 8 bases of the junction unmatched. The V gene's germline CDR1 is MRHNA and CDR2 SNTAGT. The CDR3 consists of 16 residues. CDR3 region: CASSLDREEGTDTQYF. The CDR3 DNA follows: TGTGCCAGCAGTTTGGACAGGGAAGAAGGCACAGATACGCAGTATTTT.

The chain recombines TRBV28 with TRBJ2-7; the D gene is possibly TRBD1 (5 bases). Looked up from germline, CDR1 is MDHEN and CDR2 is SYDVKM. V lost 6 bases, J lost 12 bases, and 15 bases lay in between. This CDR3 is 11 amino acids long. The DNA for the CDR3 is TGTGCCAGCAGCAACCGGCACAGGCGGTACTTC. Translated, it gives CASSNRHRRYF.

The CDR3 spells CASSLGTSGTEEQYF. The CDR3 coding sequence is TGTGCCAGCAGCTTGGGGACTAGCGGGACCGAGGAGCAGTACTTC. The genes are TRBV7-2 and TRBJ2-7; 13 bases line up with TRBD2. V gave up 3 bases and J gave up 7 bases; unmatched junction bases: 6. Germline CDR1 is SGHTA and CDR2 is FQGNSA. The CDR3 sequence is 15 residues long.

This clone came up a few times. The chain uses TRBV21-1 and TRBJ2-7; the table's TRBD1 call for D was not verified on the DNA. TRBV21-1 is recorded as a pseudogene. This CDR3 region has 14 residues. The CDR3 is CASGYGTKSYEQYF. In DNA, the CDR3 is TGTGCCAGCGGCTATGGGACAAAGTCGTACGAGCAGTACTTC.

The V and J genes are TRBV11-2 and TRBJ2-1, with 8 nucleotides matching TRBD1. J gave up 4 bases and V 6 bases, and 11 bases lay outside the gene matches. The CDR3 runs to 16 residues. CDR1 and CDR2 (germline): SGHAT, FQNNGV. The CDR3 reads CASSNRGTPSYNEQFF. The CDR3 region has the DNA TGTGCCAGCAGTAACAGGGGGACCCCTTCTTACAATGAGCAGTTCTTC.

This rearrangement joins TRBV4-2 to TRBJ1-2; D is uncertain. V gave up 0 bases and J gave up 3 bases, with 8 bases separating them. This CDR3 is 14 amino acids long. The germline V gene has CDR1 LGHNA and CDR2 YNFKEQ. CDR3 residues: CASSQEGVYYGYTF. DNA for the CDR3: TGTGCCAGCAGCCAAGAAGGAGTGTACTATGGCTACACCTTC.

The chain links TRBV19 to TRBJ2-5; the match to TRBD2 covers 10 bases. V shed 5 bases and J 2 bases; nucleotides not matched to a gene: 14. Germline loops: CDR1 LNHDA, CDR2 SQIVND (reference sequence). This CDR3 comprises 18 residues. CDR3 bases: TGTGCCAGTAGTCTTGGACTAGCGGCAGGAATGAGGCAAGAGACCCAGTACTTC. It is translated as CASSLGLAAGMRQETQYF.

This clone was counted between two and nine times. V usage is TRBV7-8 and J usage is TRBJ1-2; D gene unclear. The germline V gene has CDR1 SGHVS and CDR2 FQNEAQ. Trimming removed 0 bases from V and 4 bases from J, with 9 bases in between. CDR3 size: 14 residues. The CDR3: CASSLAARAYGYTF. CDR3 bases: TGTGCCAGCAGCTTAGCGGCGCGGGCCTATGGCTACACCTTC.

The gene calls are TRBV2 and TRBJ2-1; weak D call: TRBD2 (6 bases). Germline CDR1 SNHLY, CDR2 FYNNEI. V lost 7 bases, J lost 7 bases, and 11 bases lay in between. The CDR3 runs to 12 residues. The CDR3 spells CASIGGWNEQFF. Here the CDR3 DNA reads TGTGCCAGCATCGGGGGTTGGAATGAGCAGTTCTTC.

V is TRBV2 and J is TRBJ2-5, with D possibly matching TRBD1 (6 bases). CDR3 length equals 14 residues. Between the trimmed V and J ends, which lost 1 base and 4 bases, there was a span of 10 bases. The germline gives CDR1 SNHLY, CDR2 FYNNEI. The CDR3 DNA reads TGTGCCAGCAGTGAAGGGGGGCCGGGAGAGACCCAGTACTTC. It codes for CASSEGGPGETQYF.

The V and J genes are TRBV28 and TRBJ1-2; D is perhaps TRBD1 (5 bases). Trimming took 3 bases from V and 4 from J, leaving 9 bases between them. This CDR3 contains 13 residues. CDR1 is MDHEN and CDR2 is SYDVKM in the germline V gene. The CDR3 region is CASSLGLGYGYTF. The CDR3 nucleotides read TGTGCCAGCAGTTTGGGACTGGGCTATGGCTACACCTTC.

The chain recombines TRBV28 with TRBJ2-7, with D tentatively TRBD2 (5 bases). The CDR3 extends over 14 amino acids. Germline V gives CDR1 MDHEN, CDR2 SYDVKM. V lost 6 bases to trimming and J lost 3 bases, with 15 bases between them. The CDR3: CASSRPSSVYEQYF. Here the CDR3 DNA reads TGTGCCAGCAGCCGTCCTAGTAGCGTCTACGAGCAGTACTTC.

The V gene is TRBV5-1, the J gene TRBJ1-5, with a weak D call TRBD1 (6 bases). The germline V gene encodes CDR1 SGHRS and CDR2 YFSETQ. The CDR3 is 15 amino acids. V lost 0 bases and J lost 4, with 11 bases in between. The CDR3 protein is CASSLEGGGNQPQHF. The CDR3 DNA reads as TGCGCCAGCAGCTTGGAGGGAGGGGGTAATCAGCCCCAGCATTTT.

The chain has TRBV5-1 and TRBJ2-2, with no clear D. The CDR3 runs 15 residues. Germline V gene lookup returns CDR1 SGHRS and CDR2 YFSETQ. V was cut by 4 bases and J by 0 bases, with 10 bases left in between. The DNA of the CDR3 is TGCGCCAGCAGCGCAGGAACATCGAACACCGGGGAGCTGTTTTTT. This sequence encodes CASSAGTSNTGELFF.

The chain uses TRBV14 and TRBJ2-7; tentative D call: TRBD2 (6 bases). The length of the CDR3 is 16 residues. Looked up from germline, CDR1 is SGHDN and CDR2 is FVKESK. The V gene lost 0 bases and the J gene lost 2 bases, with 14 bases spanning the gap. CDR3 sequence: CASSQDGLRLTYEQYF. The CDR3 DNA reads as TGTGCCAGCAGCCAAGATGGACTACGCCTGACCTACGAGCAGTACTTC.

The rearrangement uses TRBV10-3 and TRBJ2-1; D is undetermined. The CDR3 has 15 amino acids. V lost 0 bases and J lost 6, with 12 bases in between. The germline gives CDR1 ENHRY, CDR2 SYGVKD. The CDR3 is CAISESSFRVNEQFF. The CDR3 coding sequence is TGTGCCATCAGTGAGTCGTCTTTCCGGGTCAATGAGCAGTTCTTC.

This chain joins TRBV19 and TRBJ2-3, with D tentatively TRBD2 (5 bases). CDR3 size: 12 residues. V lost 6 bases to trimming and J lost 5 bases, with 9 bases between them. Per germline, CDR1 LNHDA and CDR2 SQIVND (reference sequence). The DNA of the CDR3 is TGTGCCAGTAGCGGGAAGGGAGATACGCAGTATTTT. Translating it yields CASSGKGDTQYF.